One and the same sample provided the 11 T cell receptor beta chains below, sequenced in a study of OX40 agonist ivuxolimab in advanced cancers. Using immunoSEQ multiplex PCR, the repertoire was profiled, and TCRdb retains in-frame clones only, with some absent. The sample has about 82,000 clones; approximately 86% are singletons. The sample in question was CD4+ or CD8+ T cells sorted from blood, obtained in a trial of the OX40 agonist ivuxolimab. The receptors were gathered from an adult with an advanced solid tumor such as melanoma, head and neck, liver or kidney cancer.

The V and J genes are TRBV27 and TRBJ2-7, with D tentatively TRBD1 (6 bases). V dropped 5 bases and J dropped 1 base, with 9 bases sitting between them. Germline CDR1 MNHEY, CDR2 SMNVEV (reference sequence). The CDR3 is 13 residues long. The CDR3 reads CASSHRVSYEQYF. CDR3 nucleotides: TGTGCCAGCAGTCACAGGGTTTCCTACGAGCAGTACTTC.

V and J are TRBV5-4 and TRBJ2-5, with TRBD2 as a possible D gene (6 bases). With 5 bases removed from V and 3 bases from J, the gap between germline ends came to 26 bases. Per germline, CDR1 SGHNT and CDR2 YYREEE (reference sequence). The length of the CDR3 is 18 residues. CDR3 DNA sequence: TGTGCCAGCAGTCCGGCGGGATCCGGGGCGAGGGTAAAAGAGACCCAGTACTTC. Protein sequence: CASSPAGSGARVKETQYF.

The genes are TRBV5-1 and TRBJ2-5, with a weak D call TRBD1 (5 bases). In germline, CDR1 is SGHRS, CDR2 YFSETQ. The length of the CDR3 is 15 residues. Trimming left V 6 bases short and J 2 bases short, with 17 bases between. Written as DNA, the CDR3 is TGCGCCAGCACGACATGGGTGGACACACAAGAGACCCAGTACTTC. As protein: CASTTWVDTQETQYF.

The chain is built from TRBV30 and TRBJ1-2, with D possibly being TRBD1 (6 bases). The V and J ends lost 3 bases and 1 base respectively, with 9 bases between them. Germline CDR1 is GTSNPN and CDR2 is SVGIG (reference sequence). The CDR3 runs 13 residues. The CDR3 here is CAWRWTVNYGYTF. In DNA, the CDR3 is TGTGCCTGGAGATGGACAGTTAACTATGGCTACACCTTC.

The chain employs TRBV18 and TRBJ2-7, with 7 bases matching TRBD2. CDR1 and CDR2 from the germline V gene are KGHSH and LQKENI. The CDR3 extends over 14 amino acids. The trim removed 3 bases at V and 0 bases at J, leaving 2 bases unmatched. CDR3 sequence reads: CASSPRDYSYEQYF. CDR3 nucleotide sequence: TGTGCCAGCTCACCCAGGGACTACTCCTACGAGCAGTACTTC. Full variable domain (remainder filled in from reference TRBV18 and TRBJ2-7): NAGVMQNPRHLVRRRGQEARLRCSPMKGHSHVYWYRQLPEEGLKFMVYLQKENIIDESGMPKERFSAEFPKEGPSILRIQQVVRGDSAAYFCASSPRDYSYEQYFGPGTRLTVT.

This chain links TRBV6-5 with TRBJ2-7; unclear D gene. CDR3 length: 12 residues. The ends were cut back, 5 bases at V and 2 bases at J, with 7 bases in the middle. Germline loops: CDR1 MNHEY, CDR2 SVGAGI. The CDR3 is CASSPGPYEQYF. In nucleotides, the CDR3 is TGTGCCAGCAGTCCAGGACCCTACGAGCAGTACTTC.

The V and J genes are TRBV7-2 and TRBJ2-7, with TRBD1 matching 11 bases. Per the germline V gene, CDR1 is SGHTA and CDR2 is FQGNSA. The length of the CDR3 is 14 residues. Germline trimming cut 6 bases from V and 1 base from J; bases unmatched to any gene: 2. Here the CDR3 reads CASSRDRGSYEQYF. In DNA form, the CDR3 reads TGTGCCAGCAGTCGGGACAGGGGGTCCTACGAGCAGTACTTC.

This chain connects TRBV6-5 to TRBJ2-3; 8 bases match TRBD1. Losses at the gene ends were 0 bases for V and 10 bases for J; bases not matched to a gene: 12. The CDR3 sequence is 16 residues long. Germline V gene lookup returns CDR1 MNHEY and CDR2 SVGAGI. CDR3 sequence (DNA): TGTGCCAGCAGTTACTCTCCCGGACAGGGTACCGACGCGCAGTATTTT. Translated, it gives CASSYSPGQGTDAQYF.

The gene calls are TRBV7-9 and TRBJ1-2, with 9 positions matching TRBD1. The CDR3 covers 15 residues. Trimming cost V 5 bases and J 2 bases; bases outside gene matches: 6. From germline, CDR1 is SEHNR and CDR2 FQNEAQ (reference sequence). The CDR3 nucleotides read TGTGCCAGCAGCCCAGGGACAGGGAAAAACTATGGCTACACCTTC. It encodes CASSPGTGKNYGYTF. The variable domain in full, with the rest retrieved from reference TRBV7-9 and TRBJ1-2, is DTGVSQNPRHKITKRGQNVTFRCDPISEHNRLYWYRQTLGQGPEFLTYFQNEAQLEKSRLLSDRFSAERPKGSFSTLEIQRTEQGDSAMYLCASSPGTGKNYGYTFGSGTRLTVV.

This chain links TRBV6-5 with TRBJ2-7; 8 nucleotides match TRBD2. CDR3 size: 13 residues. The germline V gene has CDR1 MNHEY and CDR2 SVGAGI. Trimming removed 2 bases from V and 3 bases from J; junction bases left unmatched: 0. The CDR3 DNA reads TGTGCCAGCAGTTACGGGACTAGCTACGAGCAGTACTTC. This codes for CASSYGTSYEQYF.

V is TRBV7-2 and J is TRBJ1-2, with TRBD1 identical over 10 bases. The CDR3 runs to 16 residues. The trim removed 1 base at V and 3 bases at J, leaving 5 bases unmatched. The germline CDR1 and CDR2 sequences are SGHTA and FQGNSA. CDR3 DNA sequence: TGTGCCAGCAGCTTAGTTGGGACAGGGGTTTACTATGGCTACACCTTC. It specifies CASSLVGTGVYYGYTF.